This record looks at one T cell receptor beta chain sequence and its context. This specimen comes from a study of blood T cell repertoires in COVID-19. Study-level background: COVID-19 samples, acute and convalescent, were from the United States, Italy and Spain. PBMCs, B-cell-depleted T cells, or T cells provided the cDNA or gDNA that made up the material.

V trimming: 4 bases; J trimming: 4 bases; junction bases outside the gene matches: 9. Germline CDR1 and CDR2: SGHRS and YFSETQ. The CDR3 is made up of 16 amino acids. In the authors' workflow: The assay estimated nucleated cells by amplifying reference gene primers. Libraries were prepared by immunoSEQ multiplex PCR; TCRdb keeps only in-frame clonotypes and omits some of them. The DNA was the basis for D and trimming; V, J and clone size are from that table. The table has about 59,000 clones, 90% to 95% seen once; the top ten hold roughly 8.1%. The TCR sequence derives from a human donor in a cohort sampled during active COVID-19. The V and J genes are TRBV5-1 and TRBJ2-7; 12 positions agree with TRBD2. Input material: peripheral blood. CDR3 DNA sequence: TGCGCCAGCAGCCCGGGACTAGCGGGTGCGACGTACGAGCAGTACTTC. Amino acids: CASSPGLAGATYEQYF.